Following are 21 T cell receptor beta chains from one sample sequenced in a study of T-cell memory formation after mild COVID-19 listed by TCRdb under 2021. Library preparation used 5' RACE. Sequencing took place on an Illumina NovaSeq 6000. Clones were called with MiXCR by TCRdb after fastp trimmed the public reads at Q25, and only in-frame beta chains were retained. Each entry merges the rows of one CDR3 protein and shows their most common DNA and genes. Present in this sample are 250,000 to 300,000 distinct CDR3 sequences, 15% to 20% of which were seen just once. The ten biggest clones cover roughly 23% of the sample. Specimen: PBMCs or a T cell subset sorted from them (not recorded which). The receptors come from a man aged 18 to 29 who had mild COVID-19 (a few samples of this study predate the infection). The sample titles of this study are shuffled in the database, so cell type and time point are left out; the donor was told from shared clones.

This clonotype came up a few times. The rearrangement links TRBV5-1 to TRBJ1-6; no clear D gene. Germline loops: CDR1 SGHRS, CDR2 YFSETQ. The CDR3 consists of 17 residues. V lost 4 bases and J 3 bases, leaving 17 bases between the germline ends. CDR3 sequence: CASSGGSTRDYNSPLHF. DNA of the CDR3: TGCGCCAGCAGCGGCGGCAGTACACGGGACTATAATTCACCCCTCCACTTT.

This clonotype came up a few times. This CDR3 is CASSQEVGGHEKLFF. The CDR3 nucleotides read TGTGCCAGCAGCCAAGAAGTAGGGGGGCACGAAAAACTGTTTTTT. The chain links TRBV4-2 to TRBJ1-4; the D gene is possibly TRBD1 (6 bases). The V end was cut by 0 bases, the J end by 8 bases, with 13 bases between. This CDR3 is built from 15 residues. Germline CDR1 reads LGHNA; CDR2 reads YNFKEQ.

This clonotype was found many times. The J gene is TRBJ2-1, the V gene TRBV27; D uncertain. Germline values: CDR1 MNHEY, CDR2 SMNVEV (reference sequence). Between the trimmed V and J ends, which lost 5 bases and 7 bases, there was a span of 9 bases. The CDR3 has 12 amino acids. The CDR3 region has the DNA TGTGCCAGCAGTGCCGAGACTAATGAGCAGTTCTTC. Amino acid sequence: CASSAETNEQFF.

The rearrangement joins TRBV5-1 to TRBJ1-1, with 7 nucleotides matching TRBD1. Germline V lookup: CDR1 SGHRS, CDR2 YFSETQ. The CDR3 spans 14 residues. The junction had 4 bases not matched to a gene; V was cut back by 5 bases and J by 0 bases. As DNA, the CDR3 is TGCGCCAGCAGGGTGACAGGGATGAACACTGAAGCTTTCTTT. It codes for CASRVTGMNTEAFF. Full variable domain (missing parts from reference TRBV5-1 and TRBJ1-1): KAGVTQTPRYLIKTRGQQVTLSCSPISGHRSVSWYQQTPGQGLQFLFEYFSETQRNKGNFPGRFSGRQFSNSRSEMNVSTLELGDSALYLCASRVTGMNTEAFFGQGTRLTVV.

This clonotype appeared a few times. The V gene is TRBV6-2 or TRBV6-3, the J gene TRBJ2-7; the D call may be TRBD1 or TRBD2 (6 bases each). CDR1 is MNHEY, CDR2 SVGEGT, per germline. The CDR3 is 13 residues long. The germline V and J ends were trimmed by 6 bases and 6 bases, with 15 bases remaining between them. CDR3 sequence reads: CASSRGWGGEQYV. In nucleotides, the CDR3 is TGTGCCAGCAGCAGGGGTTGGGGAGGCGAGCAGTACGTC.

This sequence joins TRBV11-2 and TRBJ1-2; D remains unclear. V lost 6 bases to trimming and J lost 5 bases, with 22 bases between them. The CDR3 is 16 residues long. CDR1 and CDR2 (germline): SGHAT, FQNNGV. The CDR3 sequence is CASSPAAAVSLYGYTF. For the CDR3, the DNA is TGTGCCAGCAGTCCCGCGGCGGCAGTTTCACTTTATGGCTACACCTTC.

The table lists this clonotype with many counts. This chain uses TRBV27 with TRBJ2-1; 11 positions match TRBD2. V shed 8 bases, J shed 9 bases, and the junction held 12 bases outside the gene matches. Germline V gene data show CDR1 as MNHEY and CDR2 as SMNVEV (reference sequence). CDR3 length: 15 residues. In DNA form, the CDR3 reads TGTGCCAGCCTTGTCAGCCTAGCGGGGGGTGGTGAGCAGTTCTTC. Its protein is CASLVSLAGGGEQFF.

This clonotype was recorded a few times. This chain connects TRBV14 to TRBJ2-2; D may be TRBD1 or TRBD2 (5 bases each). The V end was cut by 0 bases, the J end by 5 bases, with 7 bases between. This CDR3 is built from 14 residues. Germline V gene data show CDR1 as SGHDN and CDR2 as FVKESK. Here the CDR3 DNA reads TGTGCCAGCAGCCAAGACTGGGGGACCGGGGAGCTGTTTTTT. Translating gives CASSQDWGTGELFF.

This clonotype was seen only a few times. The chain employs TRBV18 and TRBJ1-5, with D hard to call. The CDR3 is made up of 14 amino acids. V was cut by 2 bases and J by 0 bases, with 5 bases left in between. Germline CDR1 reads KGHSH; CDR2 reads LQKENI. CDR3 DNA sequence: TGTGCCAGCTCACCATCGAATAGCAATCAGCCCCAGCATTTT. This gives the protein CASSPSNSNQPQHF.

This clonotype has just a few counts. This rearrangement joins TRBV14 to TRBJ1-1; no clear D. This CDR3 comprises 11 residues. The V gene lost 5 bases and the J gene lost 8 bases, with 9 bases spanning the gap. The germline V gene has CDR1 SGHDN and CDR2 FVKESK. CDR3 amino acids: CASSKAPEAFF. CDR3 coding DNA: TGTGCCAGCAGCAAAGCTCCCGAAGCTTTCTTT.

The V gene is TRBV6-2 or TRBV6-3, the J gene TRBJ2-1; 11 nucleotides match TRBD2. Germline V gene data show CDR1 as MNHEY and CDR2 as SVGEGT. V lost 8 bases and J lost 5; bases outside the gene matches: 2. This CDR3 is built from 13 residues. The CDR3 DNA reads TGTGCCAGCGCTAGCGGGGGGAACAATGAGCAGTTCTTC. Its protein is CASASGGNNEQFF.

This chain connects TRBV7-9 to TRBJ2-5, with D possibly TRBD2 on 6 matching bases. The V gene's germline CDR1 is SEHNR and CDR2 FQNEAQ (reference sequence). Trimming removed 3 bases from V and 3 bases from J, with 11 bases in between. The CDR3 runs 14 residues. The CDR3: CASSFGAGKETQYF. In nucleotides, the CDR3 is TGTGCCAGCAGCTTTGGGGCGGGGAAAGAGACCCAGTACTTC.

In this sample, this clonotype turned up a few times. The chain couples TRBV29-1 to TRBJ2-1; 8 bases line up with TRBD1. In germline, CDR1 is SQVTM, CDR2 ANQGSEA. Germline trimming cut 7 bases from V and 2 bases from J; bases unmatched to any gene: 10. The CDR3 length is 15 residues. CDR3 loop: CSARQGPTAYNEQFF. CDR3 nucleotide sequence: TGCAGCGCCCGACAGGGGCCAACCGCCTACAATGAGCAGTTCTTC.

The chain uses TRBV5-6 and TRBJ1-5; D remains ambiguous. V lost 3 bases, J lost 5 bases, and 12 bases lay in between. This CDR3 is 14 amino acids long. The germline V gene has CDR1 SGHDT and CDR2 YYEEEE. This chain's CDR3 is CASSSGRAYQPQHF. The CDR3 DNA reads as TGTGCCAGCAGCTCGGGGAGGGCGTATCAGCCCCAGCATTTT. The entire variable domain, with the rest obtained from reference TRBV5-6 and TRBJ1-5, is as follows: DAGVTQSPTHLIKTRGQQVTLRCSPKSGHDTVSWYQQALGQGPQFIFQYYEEEERQRGNFPDRFSGHQFPNYSSELNVNALLLGDSALYLCASSSGRAYQPQHFGDGTRLSIL.

The sample holds one count of this clonotype. The chain employs TRBV6-2 or TRBV6-3 and TRBJ1-2; the D gene is possibly TRBD1 (5 bases). The CDR3 runs 13 residues. Trimming cost V 6 bases and J 4 bases, with 12 bases left between them. CDR1 and CDR2 (germline): MNHEY, SVGEGT. CDR3 residues: CASRTELLYGYTF. The CDR3 nucleotides read TGTGCCAGCAGGACAGAGTTGCTCTATGGCTACACCTTC.

The chain combines TRBV3-1 with TRBJ2-3, with D unclear. This CDR3 contains 15 residues. CDR1 is LGHDT and CDR2 is YNNKEL in the germline V gene (reference sequence). V lost 0 bases to trimming and J lost 0 bases, with 7 bases between them. CDR3 DNA sequence: TGTGCCAGCAGCCAAGATATATTGAGCACAGATACGCAGTATTTT. Amino acids: CASSQDILSTDTQYF.

The rearrangement links TRBV7-3 to TRBJ2-2, with D maybe TRBD1 (5 bases). Germline loops: CDR1 SGHTA, CDR2 FQGTGA. This CDR3 is 14 amino acids long. Trimming removed 4 bases at V and 4 bases at J, with 10 bases between. The CDR3 region is CASSWWGFTGELFF. The CDR3 region has the DNA TGTGCCAGCAGCTGGTGGGGCTTCACCGGGGAGCTGTTTTTT.

V gene TRBV12-3 or TRBV12-4 combines with J gene TRBJ2-5; D remains ambiguous. CDR3 length: 14 amino acids. With 7 bases removed from V and 6 bases from J, the gap between germline ends came to 18 bases. The CDR3 nucleotides are TGTGCCAGCACCCTTGGATCGGGCTTAAAGACCCAGTACTTC. It encodes CASTLGSGLKTQYF.

The DNA of the CDR3 is TGTGCCACCAGCCGCGGCCCCACAGATACGCAGTATTTT. Protein product: CATSRGPTDTQYF. The chain uses TRBV15 and TRBJ2-3; D call uncertain. The CDR3 is 13 amino acids. CDR1 is LNHNV, CDR2 YYDKDF, per germline (reference sequence). V was trimmed by 5 bases and J by 2 bases, leaving 8 bases between them.

This clonotype showed up just a few times. The J gene is TRBJ2-5, the V gene TRBV29-1, with TRBD1 matching 8 bases. There are 14 residues in the CDR3. Germline CDR1 is SQVTM and CDR2 is ANQGSEA. The ends lost 7 bases at V and 2 bases at J; junction bases unmatched: 9. The CDR3 loop reads CSALRDRFQETQYF. For the CDR3, the DNA is TGCAGCGCCCTCAGGGACAGGTTTCAAGAGACCCAGTACTTC.

The rearrangement joins TRBV2 to TRBJ1-2; TRBD1 might be the D (6 bases). Trimming pared 7 bases from V and 3 bases from J, leaving 12 bases between. The CDR3 loop spans 13 amino acids. The germline CDR1 and CDR2 sequences are SNHLY and FYNNEI. CDR3 protein: CASIRGADYGYTF. Here the CDR3 DNA reads TGTGCCAGCATCCGGGGGGCGGACTATGGCTACACCTTC.